This T cell receptor beta chain derives from a study of shared clonotypes between healthy human individuals. Study-wide background: CD4 naive and CD4 memory each took three plates per donor, while CD8 naive took two and CD8 memory one. The study's findings and limits: Sequencing depth was a factor that was expected to affect clonotype sharing among donors.

The input for sorted-subset replicate PCRs was around 0.2 ug DNA, 25,000 to 35,000 T cell genomes. The data were produced by immunoSEQ multiplex PCR, yet TCRdb's version contains in-frame clones alone and is incomplete. The table includes about 990,000 clones, 70% to 80% detected once. CD4+ cells underwent separation, giving CD45RA+ naive and CD45RA-negative memory subsets. Germline CDR1 is SGHVS and CDR2 is FNYEAQ. The CDR3 length is 14 residues. The ends lost 0 bases at V and 8 bases at J; junction bases unmatched: 6. Comment on this clone: Antigen: not known.

The chain couples TRBV7-6 to TRBJ1-2; 7 bases map to TRBD1. This TCR derives from a man younger than 35 in good health. Some clones in this sample may be carry-over from other donors' samples. Sequencing used memory CD4+ T cells from PBMCs. Regarding subset: CD45RA-negative fraction. CDR3 in amino acids: CASSLANRGAGYTF. DNA for the CDR3: TGTGCCAGCAGCTTAGCGAACAGGGGTGCCGGCTACACCTTC.